This is a list of T cell receptor beta chains from one sample in a study of blood T cell repertoires in COVID-19. Clones were sequenced by immunoSEQ multiplex PCR, and TCRdb holds only the in-frame ones, with some missing. The sample records under 300,000 clones, roughly 90% being singletons. The sequenced sample consisted of peripheral blood. The source of these receptors is a woman aged 40 to 55 who had recovered from COVID-19. Each CDR3 is given with its conserved first and last residue. The D gene is left open where the match is weak. Only some rows state a clone size, as once, few, many or a class for expanded clones.

J: TRBJ2-7
size: NA
V: TRBV3-1/TRBV3-2
D: TRBD2
DNA: TGTGCCAGCATGGGGGCGAAAGCGGGAGTTGGCTCCTACGAGCAGTACTTC
CDR3: CASMGAKAGVGSYEQYF

J: TRBJ2-1
size: NA
V: TRBV5-8
D: NA
DNA: TGTGCCAGCAAACACCGGACGACAGCAAACAATGAGCAGTTCTTC
CDR3: CASKHRTTANNEQFF

J: TRBJ2-7
size: NA
V: TRBV5-1
D: TRBD1
DNA: TGCGCCAGCAGCTTGTGGGGACAGGGCTACGAGCAGTACTTC
CDR3: CASSLWGQGYEQYF

J: TRBJ2-1
size: NA
V: TRBV13
D: TRBD2
DNA: TGTGCCAGCAGCTCGGTGACTAGCGGAGCTACAAGCTCCTACAATGAGCAGTTCTTC
CDR3: CASSSVTSGATSSYNEQFF

J: TRBJ2-7
size: once
V: TRBV3-1/TRBV3-2
D: TRBD2
DNA: TGTGCCAGCACCCCCACTAGCCTAGCGGACGAGCAGTACTTC
CDR3: CASTPTSLADEQYF

J: TRBJ2-3
size: NA
V: TRBV19
D: NA
DNA: TGTGCCAGTAGCCCTGGGGCTGTGGATACGCAGTATTTT
CDR3: CASSPGAVDTQYF

J: TRBJ2-3
size: many
V: TRBV2
D: TRBD2
DNA: TGTGCCAGCAGTCCAATAGCGGGAGGCACAGATACGCAGTATTTT
CDR3: CASSPIAGGTDTQYF

J: TRBJ1-4
size: NA
V: TRBV7-6
D: TRBD1
DNA: TGTGCCAGCAGCCAGGGACAGGGGCTCCTTAATGAAAAACTGTTTTTT
CDR3: CASSQGQGLLNEKLFF

J: TRBJ1-3
size: NA
V: TRBV5-6
D: TRBD1
DNA: TGTGCCAGCAGCTTCAGACAGGGGACGAACACCACATATTTT
CDR3: CASSFRQGTNTTYF

J: TRBJ2-1
size: few
V: TRBV9
D: NA
DNA: TGTGCCAGCAGCTCATTAGAGGGTGAGCAGTTCTTC
CDR3: CASSSLEGEQFF

J: TRBJ2-5
size: NA
V: TRBV27
D: TRBD1
DNA: TGTGCCAGCAGTACCCGGACAGGGGTAGGACAAGAGACCCAGTACTTC
CDR3: CASSTRTGVGQETQYF

J: TRBJ2-7
size: once
V: TRBV27
D: TRBD1
DNA: TGTGCCAGCAGTTTACTGCCAGGGGGCGTATTGACCGAGCAGTACTTC
CDR3: CASSLLPGGVLTEQYF

J: TRBJ2-5
size: NA
V: TRBV6-6
D: TRBD1
DNA: TGTGCCAGCAACGACAGGGTAAAAGAGACCCAGTACTTC
CDR3: CASNDRVKETQYF

J: TRBJ2-1
size: NA
V: TRBV7-9
D: NA
DNA: TGTGCCAGCAGCCAGGAGGCGGGCAATGAGCAGTTCTTC
CDR3: CASSQEAGNEQFF

J: TRBJ2-3
size: once
V: TRBV4-2
D: TRBD2
DNA: TGTGCCAGCAGCCGCACAACCGGGGGGAGTACCGTCACAGATACGCAGTATTTT
CDR3: CASSRTTGGSTVTDTQYF

J: TRBJ2-1
size: NA
V: TRBV6-5
D: NA
DNA: TGTGCCAGCAGTTACGGAGCGGACCCCTACAATGAGCAGTTCTTC
CDR3: CASSYGADPYNEQFF

J: TRBJ2-3
size: NA
V: TRBV5-4
D: TRBD2
DNA: TGTGCCAGCAGCCGTGCTAGCGGTGCAGATACGCAGTATTTT
CDR3: CASSRASGADTQYF

J: TRBJ1-1
size: NA
V: TRBV6-5
D: TRBD1
DNA: TGTGCCAGCAGAGGACGACAGGGCACAGAAGCTTTCTTT
CDR3: CASRGRQGTEAFF

J: TRBJ1-5
size: NA
V: TRBV30
D: TRBD1
DNA: TGTGCCTGGAGTGGGGGGACAGGGGGTCTCAATCAGCCCCAGCATTTT
CDR3: CAWSGGTGGLNQPQHF

J: TRBJ2-1
size: NA
V: TRBV9
D: TRBD2
DNA: TGTGCCAGCAGCGTAGGGGAGGGCCGTTACAATGAGCAGTTCTTC
CDR3: CASSVGEGRYNEQFF

J: TRBJ2-3
size: NA
V: TRBV11-1
D: TRBD2
DNA: TGTGCCAGCAGCGAAACTAGCGGCACAGATACGCAGTATTTT
CDR3: CASSETSGTDTQYF

J: TRBJ2-7
size: NA
V: TRBV11-2
D: TRBD2
DNA: TGTGCCAGCAGCTGGGGACGCGGAAAAGCGGGGAGGTACGAGCAGTACTTC
CDR3: CASSWGRGKAGRYEQYF

J: TRBJ1-2
size: NA
V: TRBV29-1
D: NA
DNA: TGCAGCGTTGTTTCCCACTCGGGAGGCTACACCTTC
CDR3: CSVVSHSGGYTF